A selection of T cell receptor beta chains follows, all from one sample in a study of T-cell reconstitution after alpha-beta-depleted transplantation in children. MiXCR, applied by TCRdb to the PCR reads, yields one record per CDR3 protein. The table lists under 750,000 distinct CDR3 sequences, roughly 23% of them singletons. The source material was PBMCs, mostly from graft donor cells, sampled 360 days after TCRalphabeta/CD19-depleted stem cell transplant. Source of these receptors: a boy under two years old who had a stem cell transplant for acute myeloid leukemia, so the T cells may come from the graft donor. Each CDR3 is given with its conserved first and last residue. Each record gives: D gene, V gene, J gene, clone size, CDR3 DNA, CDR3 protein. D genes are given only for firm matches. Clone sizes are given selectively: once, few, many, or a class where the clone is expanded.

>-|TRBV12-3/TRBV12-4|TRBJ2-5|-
TGTGCCAGCACCATGGCGGGACGCCTCCAAGAGACCCAGTACTTC
CASTMAGRLQETQYF
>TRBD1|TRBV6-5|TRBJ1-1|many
TGTGCCAGCAGTTACCCTTTGGACAGGGGGCCTTTGAACACTGAAGCTTTCTTT
CASSYPLDRGPLNTEAFF
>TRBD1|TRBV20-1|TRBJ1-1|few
TGCAGTGCCCCTAATATCCCCTCAGGGGGAAAACGGCCCTACACTGAAGCTTCCTTT
CSAPNIPSGGKRPYTEASF
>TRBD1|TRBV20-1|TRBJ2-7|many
TGCAGTGCTAAGACAGGGGTGGCCTACGAGCAGTACTTC
CSAKTGVAYEQYF
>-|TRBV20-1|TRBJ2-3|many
TGCAGTGCCAGAGCCCCGGGACTTAGCACAGATACGCAGTATTTT
CSARAPGLSTDTQYF
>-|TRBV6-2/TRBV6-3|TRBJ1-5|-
TGTGCCAGCAGTTCCCAACCGGACGGCAGCAATCAGCCCCAGCATTTT
CASSSQPDGSNQPQHF
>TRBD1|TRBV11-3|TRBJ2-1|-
TGTGCCAGCAGCAATGGACAGGGGAACAATGAGCAGTTCTTC
CASSNGQGNNEQFF
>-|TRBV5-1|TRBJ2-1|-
TGCGCCAGCAGCTTGGTTCCAGGGGAGGTGGATGAGCAGTTCTTC
CASSLVPGEVDEQFF
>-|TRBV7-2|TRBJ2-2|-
TGTGCCAGCAGCTTCGGGTCATACACCGGGGAGCTGTTTTTT
CASSFGSYTGELFF
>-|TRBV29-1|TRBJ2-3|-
TGCAGCGTTGGGCACTTCAGCACAGATACGCAGTATTTT
CSVGHFSTDTQYF
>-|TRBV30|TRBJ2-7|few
TGTGCCTGGGAAGGACAGACCAACGAGCAGTACTTC
CAWEGQTNEQYF
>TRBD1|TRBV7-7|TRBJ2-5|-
TGTGCCAGCAGCCCGACAGGGGAAGTTCCAGAGACCCAGTACTTC
CASSPTGEVPETQYF
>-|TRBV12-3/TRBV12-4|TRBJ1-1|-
TGTGCCAGCAGTTTACTAGACGAACTAGAAGCTTTCTTT
CASSLLDELEAFF
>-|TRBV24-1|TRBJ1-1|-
TGTGCCACCAAAGGGGTTGGGACTGAAGCTTTCTTT
CATKGVGTEAFF
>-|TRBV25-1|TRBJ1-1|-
TGTGCCAGCAGTGGGGCCCAAGGTCTGACTGAAGCTTTCTTT
CASSGAQGLTEAFF
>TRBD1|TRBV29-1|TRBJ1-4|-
TGCAGCGTTGAAGGGACAGGGGGCGCTAAAGAAAAACTGTTTTTT
CSVEGTGGAKEKLFF